These 31 T cell receptor beta chains were all obtained from the same sample, sequenced in a study of blood T cells in healthy people across ages. The second PCR ran roughly 6 to 11 cycles with a sample-barcoded 5' primer and J-beta primers. TCRdb re-called the 5' RACE reads through MiXCR, storing one row per CDR3 protein. The sample consists of hundreds of thousands of distinct CDR3 sequences, nearly 60% of them appearing once. Sequencing was done on a sample of blood. These receptors all stem from a young man in good health.

The chain joins TRBV5-1 to TRBJ2-5, with no clear D. Trimming shortened V by 1 base and J by 11 bases, and 24 bases separated the two germline ends. This CDR3 has 16 amino acids. Germline CDR1 is SGHRS and CDR2 is YFSETQ. The CDR3 spells CASSLRSMSHPRNQYF. CDR3 in DNA: TGCGCCAGCAGCTTGCGGTCTATGTCCCACCCCAGGAATCAGTACTTC.

The chain combines TRBV7-2 with TRBJ2-5, with D perhaps matching TRBD2 (5 bases). In germline, CDR1 is SGHTA, CDR2 FQGNSA. The CDR3 has 14 amino acids. V was cut by 3 bases and J by 5 bases, with 13 bases left in between. CDR3 residues: CASSFARAGETQYF. The DNA of the CDR3 is TGTGCCAGCAGCTTCGCGCGGGCGGGCGAGACCCAGTACTTC.

The rearrangement links TRBV6-1 to TRBJ2-7; TRBD2 matches at 11 bases. Germline assignment: CDR1 MNHNS and CDR2 SASEGT. The CDR3 is made up of 15 amino acids. Trimming cost V 4 bases and J 2 bases; bases outside gene matches: 4. In DNA form, the CDR3 reads TGTGCCAGCAGTGCCACTAGCGGGGGTACCTACGAGCAGTACTTC. Protein product: CASSATSGGTYEQYF.

The chain combines TRBV10-3 with TRBJ1-2; D call uncertain. Between the trimmed V and J ends, which lost 0 bases and 6 bases, there was a span of 8 bases. CDR3 length equals 13 residues. Germline lookup yields CDR1 ENHRY and CDR2 SYGVKD. CDR3 in amino acids: CAISESWGDGYTF. The CDR3 DNA sequence: TGTGCCATCAGTGAGTCTTGGGGTGATGGCTACACCTTC.

The V gene is TRBV5-1, the J gene TRBJ2-5; 8 nucleotides align to TRBD1. CDR3 length: 15 residues. V was clipped by 0 bases and J by 3 bases; unmatched bases: 4. Germline CDR1 is SGHRS and CDR2 is YFSETQ. The CDR3 coding sequence is TGCGCCAGCAGCTTGGCCAGACAGGGGAAAGAGACCCAGTACTTC. It is translated as CASSLARQGKETQYF.

CDR3 bases: TGTGCCAGCAGCGTAGGGCTAATTATCCACAATGAGCAGTTCTTC. It is translated as CASSVGLIIHNEQFF. The V call is TRBV9, the J call TRBJ2-1; D not certain. This CDR3 contains 15 residues. V lost 0 bases, J lost 5 bases, and 12 bases lay in between. In germline, CDR1 is SGDLS, CDR2 YYNGEE.

The V gene is TRBV24-1, the J gene TRBJ1-6, with 10 bases that match TRBD1. V lost 5 bases to trimming and J lost 6 bases; unmatched junction nucleotides: 6. The CDR3 runs to 16 residues. The germline V gene encodes CDR1 KGHDR and CDR2 SFDVKD. The DNA for the CDR3 is TGTGCCACCAGTGGCGAGACAGGGGGCTCTAATTCACCCCTCCACTTT. This translates into CATSGETGGSNSPLHF.

The chain is built from TRBV6-5 and TRBJ2-7; the D is unclear. Germline lookup yields CDR1 MNHEY and CDR2 SVGAGI. Trimming removed 11 bases from V and 1 base from J, with 18 bases in between. The CDR3 contains 14 residues. The DNA of the CDR3 is TGTGCCTCCCAGGAAGACATAAGATCCTACGAGCAGTACTTC. Amino acids: CASQEDIRSYEQYF.

This clonotype appeared a single time. CDR3 amino acids: CSARAPGSSGGTNIQYF. As DNA, the CDR3 is TGCAGTGCTAGGGCCCCAGGTTCTAGCGGGGGAACCAACATTCAGTACTTC. The chain joins TRBV20-1 to TRBJ2-4, with 10 bases identical to TRBD2. V lost 3 bases to trimming and J lost 7 bases; unmatched junction nucleotides: 15. The CDR3 loop spans 17 amino acids. The germline CDR1 and CDR2 sequences are DFQATT and SNEGSKA (reference sequence).

The chain carries TRBV25-1 and TRBJ1-5, with D possibly TRBD1 on 5 matching bases. Trimming left V 3 bases short and J 5 bases short, with 14 bases between. CDR3 length equals 15 residues. Germline values: CDR1 MGHDK, CDR2 SYGVNS. The DNA for the CDR3 is TGTGCCAGCAGTGACGGGGGGATCTCCCATCAGCCCCAGCATTTT. This sequence encodes CASSDGGISHQPQHF.

This clonotype was detected once. This sequence joins TRBV18 and TRBJ2-7; TRBD1 agrees at 7 bases. CDR3 length: 16 amino acids. CDR1 and CDR2 (germline): KGHSH, LQKENI. Trimming cost V 2 bases and J 4 bases; bases outside gene matches: 11. The CDR3: CASSPEGTAGRYEQYF. The CDR3 nucleotides are TGTGCCAGCTCACCAGAAGGGACAGCCGGACGGTACGAGCAGTACTTC. Filled out from reference TRBV18 and TRBJ2-7, the complete variable domain reads NAGVMQNPRHLVRRRGQEARLRCSPMKGHSHVYWYRQLPEEGLKFMVYLQKENIIDESGMPKERFSAEFPKEGPSILRIQQVVRGDSAAYFCASSPEGTAGRYEQYFGPGTRLTVT.

The chain links TRBV25-1 to TRBJ2-5, with D possibly being TRBD1 (6 bases). The ends were cut back, 6 bases at V and 0 bases at J, with 20 bases in the middle. The CDR3 is 17 amino acids. CDR1 is MGHDK, CDR2 SYGVNS, per germline. The CDR3 DNA reads TGTGCCAGCAGAGGCCAGGGGATAGAGGGGTACCAAGAGACCCAGTACTTC. Its translation is CASRGQGIEGYQETQYF.

The gene calls are TRBV20-1 and TRBJ2-5; 11 bases map to TRBD2. CDR3 length equals 14 residues. Trimming removed 6 bases from V and 5 bases from J; junction bases left unmatched: 8. Germline lookup yields CDR1 DFQATT and CDR2 SNEGSKA (reference sequence). The chain's CDR3 is CSAKLAGVRETQYF. CDR3 nucleotide sequence: TGCAGTGCCAAACTAGCGGGAGTTCGGGAGACCCAGTACTTC.

V and J are TRBV27 and TRBJ2-5; no reliable D call. The CDR3 sequence is 13 residues long. Deletions cut 3 bases from V and 2 bases from J, with 7 bases between. CDR1 is MNHEY and CDR2 is SMNVEV in the germline V gene (reference sequence). The CDR3 loop reads CASSFYQQETQYF. CDR3 nucleotide sequence: TGTGCCAGCAGTTTCTACCAACAAGAGACCCAGTACTTC.

V gene TRBV20-1 combines with J gene TRBJ1-1; 8 bases are shared with TRBD1. Per germline, CDR1 DFQATT and CDR2 SNEGSKA (reference sequence). Unmatched junction bases numbered 10, after V lost 6 bases and J lost 1 base. This CDR3 has 15 residues. CDR3 sequence (DNA): TGCAGTGCGACCCCGAGCCAGGGGGCGAACACTGAAGCTTTCTTT. Its protein is CSATPSQGANTEAFF.

CDR3 bases: TGTGCCAGCAGCTTAGATCAGGGTCGGGGGGGGAGCTCCTACGAGCAGTACTTC. Amino acids: CASSLDQGRGGSSYEQYF. The chain combines TRBV11-2 with TRBJ2-7, with 8 positions matching TRBD2. V shed 0 bases, J shed 0 bases, and the junction held 10 bases outside the gene matches. The CDR3 is made up of 18 amino acids. Looked up from germline, CDR1 is SGHAT and CDR2 is FQNNGV. Variable domain in full (rest from reference TRBV11-2 and TRBJ2-7): EAGVAQSPRYKIIEKRQSVAFWCNPISGHATLYWYQQILGQGPKLLIQFQNNGVVDDSQLPKDRFSAERLKGVDSTLKIQPAKLEDSAVYLCASSLDQGRGGSSYEQYFGPGTRLTVT.

This clonotype was recorded a few times. This chain connects TRBV15 to TRBJ2-7; no clear D gene. The V and J ends lost 4 bases and 12 bases respectively, with 16 bases between them. This CDR3 region has 12 residues. Germline CDR1 is LNHNV and CDR2 is YYDKDF (reference sequence). The CDR3 loop reads CATSTTRASSYF. CDR3 nucleotide sequence: TGTGCCACCAGCACAACTCGGGCCTCCTCGTACTTC.

The rearrangement joins TRBV9 to TRBJ2-7; 7 nucleotides align to TRBD1. J was trimmed by 2 bases and V by 4 bases; bases with no gene match: 12. The CDR3 sequence is 16 residues long. Looked up from germline, CDR1 is SGDLS and CDR2 is YYNGEE. CDR3 protein: CASSQWSGTEPYEQYF. CDR3 nucleotide sequence: TGTGCCAGCAGCCAATGGTCGGGGACAGAGCCCTACGAGCAGTACTTC.

The chain joins TRBV4-3 to TRBJ2-7; D unclear. V lost 0 bases, J lost 1 base, and 4 bases lay in between. Germline CDR1 reads LGHNA; CDR2 reads YSLEER. The CDR3 extends over 13 amino acids. The CDR3 DNA sequence: TGCGCCAGCAGCCAAGACAAATCCTACGAGCAGTACTTC. It yields the protein CASSQDKSYEQYF.

This clonotype came up a few times. The rearrangement links TRBV27 to TRBJ1-2, with TRBD1 identical over 11 bases. Germline V CDR1 and CDR2: MNHEY, SMNVEV (reference sequence). V shed 6 bases, J shed 7 bases, and the junction held 4 bases outside the gene matches. The CDR3 totals 13 residues. The CDR3 loop reads CASRMGQGGGYTF. CDR3 DNA sequence: TGTGCCAGCAGGATGGGACAGGGGGGTGGCTACACCTTC.

In this sample, this clonotype turned up many times. The chain uses TRBV7-9 and TRBJ2-7; D possibly corresponds to TRBD2 (6 bases). The germline gives CDR1 SEHNR, CDR2 FQNEAQ (reference sequence). There are 11 residues in the CDR3. Trimming took off 5 bases at V and 10 bases at J, with 12 bases between the two ends. The DNA of the CDR3 is TGTGCCAGCAGCCCGGGGCGGGAACAGTACTTC. Translating gives CASSPGREQYF.

This rearrangement joins TRBV5-1 to TRBJ1-5, with 8 bases aligning to TRBD1. The CDR3 has 16 residues. V gave up 4 bases and J gave up 7 bases; unmatched junction bases: 13. Germline values: CDR1 SGHRS, CDR2 YFSETQ. Here the CDR3 reads CASSPGNSGGGQPQHF. DNA of the CDR3: TGCGCCAGCAGCCCCGGGAACTCAGGGGGCGGGCAGCCCCAGCATTTT.

The chain has TRBV20-1 and TRBJ2-7, with D unclear. This CDR3 is 10 amino acids long. In germline, CDR1 is DFQATT, CDR2 SNEGSKA (reference sequence). The CDR3, as DNA: TGCCGGCTGGGGTGGCGCAGGCAGTACTTC. Translation: CRLGWRRQYF.

This clonotype turned up a few times. This rearrangement joins TRBV20-1 to TRBJ2-1, with D perhaps TRBD2 (5 bases). The CDR3 has 13 amino acids. V lost 6 bases and J 10 bases, leaving 19 bases between the germline ends. Germline V gene sequence: CDR1 DFQATT, CDR2 SNEGSKA (reference sequence). The CDR3 sequence: CSARWTGTGEQFF. The CDR3 DNA follows: TGCAGTGCCCGGTGGACTGGAACCGGGGAGCAGTTCTTC.

This clonotype was seen more than once but under ten times. The CDR3 sequence is CASKIGTSGYNEQFF. DNA of the CDR3: TGTGCCAGCAAAATCGGGACTAGCGGGTACAATGAGCAGTTCTTC. The gene calls are TRBV2 and TRBJ2-1, with TRBD2 identical over 12 bases. Per germline, CDR1 SNHLY and CDR2 FYNNEI. V shed 7 bases, J shed 4 bases, and the junction held 5 bases outside the gene matches. There are 15 residues in the CDR3.

This clonotype was observed a few times. The chain combines TRBV7-2 with TRBJ2-7, with 9 bases lining up with TRBD2. CDR1 SGHTA and CDR2 FQGNSA come from the germline V gene. J gave up 3 bases and V 5 bases, and 5 bases lay outside the gene matches. The CDR3 is 14 residues long. The CDR3 DNA reads as TGTGCCAGCAGCATTAGCGGGAGTAACTACGAGCAGTACTTC. Protein sequence: CASSISGSNYEQYF.

This chain links TRBV6-2 or TRBV6-3 with TRBJ2-4, with 8 bases that match TRBD1. The J call may be faulty, since TRBJ2-7 better matches the DNA end. The CDR3 runs 14 residues. Germline CDR1 MNHEY, CDR2 SVGEGT. CDR3 protein: CASRTPGQAYEQYF. CDR3 nucleotides: TGTGCCAGCAGAACTCCGGGACAGGCCTACGAGCAGTACTTC.

Comment on this clonotype: This could be a read error, since a much larger clone is one nucleotide away. The chain links TRBV9 to TRBJ2-1, with 7 bases that match TRBD1. The end of the DNA is better explained by TRBJ2-7, so the J call may be wrong. Germline assignment: CDR1 SGDLS and CDR2 YYNGEE. This CDR3 spans 16 amino acids. The CDR3 here is CASSITSDRANNEQYF. Written as DNA, the CDR3 is TGTGCCAGCAGCATCACCTCCGACAGGGCTAACAATGAGCAGTACTTC.

This clonotype turned up a few times. The gene calls are TRBV7-2 and TRBJ2-7; TRBD2 aligns across 10 bases. Germline V gene lookup returns CDR1 SGHTA and CDR2 FQGNSA. CDR3 size: 15 residues. V trimming: 6 bases; J trimming: 1 base; junction bases outside the gene matches: 6. Written as DNA, the CDR3 is TGTGCCAGCAGACCCGTAGCGGGAGGTTCCTACGAGCAGTACTTC. Amino acids: CASRPVAGGSYEQYF.

The chain joins TRBV11-2 to TRBJ2-3; D call uncertain. This CDR3 has 13 residues. Per the germline V gene, CDR1 is SGHAT and CDR2 is FQNNGV. The V end lost 1 base, the J end lost 6 bases, and 8 bases lay between the germline ends. CDR3 sequence reads: CASSLVRWDTQYF. The CDR3 DNA sequence: TGTGCCAGCAGCTTAGTTCGTTGGGATACGCAGTATTTT.

The chain combines TRBV2 with TRBJ2-1; D not resolved. This CDR3 has 13 residues. Germline lookup yields CDR1 SNHLY and CDR2 FYNNEI. The V end lost 2 bases, the J end lost 9 bases, and 11 bases lay between the germline ends. The CDR3 protein is CASSESGTGEQFF. CDR3 sequence (DNA): TGTGCCAGCAGTGAATCAGGTACCGGTGAGCAGTTCTTC.